The source of this TCR beta chain is a study of T-cell reconstitution after alpha-beta-depleted transplantation in children. Broader study findings: Most T-cell counts and diversity one year after the transplant came from T cells that were newly produced.

Trimming took 1 base from V and 2 from J, leaving 7 bases between them. This CDR3 has 14 residues. In germline, CDR1 is MGHRA, CDR2 YSYEKL. Construction of the TCRbeta library involved unique molecular identifiers. In TCRdb, the PCR reads were re-called with MiXCR into one record per CDR3 protein. The repertoire holds around 800,000 distinct CDR3 sequences, with around 15% as singletons. This clonotype has a handful of counts. Its antigen is not identified. The clonotype originates from a male patient younger than 18 who had a stem cell transplant for acute lymphoblastic leukemia, so the T cells may come from the graft donor. This chain connects TRBV4-1 to TRBJ2-3; D gene ambiguous. The input for sequencing was PBMCs, mostly from graft donor cells, taken 360 days after TCRalphabeta/CD19-depleted stem cell transplant. CDR3 sequence: CASSQVGNTDTQYF. As DNA, the CDR3 is TGCGCCAGCAGCCAAGTTGGCAACACAGATACGCAGTATTTT.